The clone carrying this TCR beta chain was seen only a few times. Its specificity is not known. Germline values: CDR1 MNHNY, CDR2 SVGAGI (reference sequence). CDR3 size: 14 residues. Trimming removed 6 bases from V and 2 bases from J; junction bases left unmatched: 4. This entry is derived from a study of cytomegalovirus exposure and HLA in healthy donors. General study findings and limits: Later findings reportedly placed an Asian-associated ancestry cluster below the roughly 690-donor mean for N-insertions. Earlier findings revealed that most TCR beta V segments proved productive either about 90% or about 30% of the time. Reported results showed that the classifier diagnosed cytomegalovirus status with high specificity and sensitivity.

PCR amplification relied on 60 Vbeta primers (plus 13 Jbeta primers). The table came from immunoSEQ multiplex PCR; TCRdb's copy has only in-frame clones and leaves some out. The data hold about 120,000 clones, with over 60% observed a single time. The sequence came from a middle-aged woman in good health and CMV-seropositive. The J gene is TRBJ1-1, the V gene TRBV6-6, with 9 bases identical to TRBD1. Sequencing input: PBMCs. Here the CDR3 reads CASRGQGKNTEAFF. Here the CDR3 DNA reads TGTGCCAGCAGAGGACAGGGGAAAAACACTGAAGCTTTCTTT.